These 10 T cell receptor beta chains were sequenced from one sample in a study of identifying expanded T cells in peripheral blood. Assay: immunoSEQ multiplex PCR; the TCRdb copy retains only in-frame clones and omits some. This repertoire shows 100,000 or so clones, around 88% found once; its top ten account for 13% to 15%. Sequenced: blood. The receptors come from a person aged 18 to 70 in good health.

The gene calls are TRBV7-2 and TRBJ1-3; 7 bases are shared with TRBD1. CDR1 and CDR2 from the germline V gene are SGHTA and FQGNSA. This CDR3 has 14 amino acids. J gave up 4 bases and V 6 bases, and 6 bases lay outside the gene matches. CDR3 region: CASRQTGAGNTIYF. The CDR3 nucleotides read TGTGCCAGCAGACAAACAGGGGCAGGAAACACCATATATTTT.

This clone appeared once. J is TRBJ2-3 and V is TRBV7-9; D is unclear. V lost 11 bases and J lost 5, with 11 bases in between. This CDR3 contains 11 residues. The germline V gene encodes CDR1 SEHNR and CDR2 FQNEAQ (reference sequence). The CDR3 region is CAATSGDTQYF. Written as DNA, the CDR3 is TGTGCCGCCACCTCAGGAGATACGCAGTATTTT.

V and J are TRBV18 and TRBJ1-1; maybe TRBD1 (5 bases). The CDR3 spans 13 residues. CDR1 is KGHSH and CDR2 is LQKENI in the germline V gene. Trimming took off 5 bases at V and 2 bases at J, with 9 bases between the two ends. The CDR3 nucleotides read TGTGCCAGCTCAGCAGGGACCAACACTGAAGCTTTCTTT. This codes for CASSAGTNTEAFF.

This clone occurred once. V is TRBV2 and J is TRBJ2-7, with unresolved D. V was pared by 5 bases and J by 5 bases, with 10 bases between. This CDR3 contains 12 residues. Germline CDR1 is SNHLY and CDR2 is FYNNEI. The CDR3 is CASSLLRDEQYF. In DNA, the CDR3 is TGTGCCAGCAGTCTTCTCCGAGACGAGCAGTACTTC.

This clone was found once. The chain couples TRBV2 to TRBJ2-7, with TRBD2 identical over 13 bases. Losses at the gene ends were 5 bases for V and 2 bases for J; bases not matched to a gene: 3. The CDR3 runs to 15 residues. Germline-derived CDR1 and CDR2 are SNHLY and FYNNEI. CDR3 amino acids: CASSITSGGAYEQYF. The CDR3 DNA is TGTGCCAGCAGTATTACTAGCGGGGGGGCCTACGAGCAGTACTTC.

The chain joins TRBV6-4 to TRBJ1-5; D perhaps matches TRBD1 (6 bases). CDR3 length: 17 residues. V was shortened by 8 bases and J by 0 bases, with 20 bases between the two germline ends. The germline V gene encodes CDR1 MRHNA and CDR2 SNTAGT. Written as DNA, the CDR3 is TGTGCCAGCGGGAGGGGGAGGGAAAGGGCTAGCAATCAGCCCCAGCATTTT. Amino acids: CASGRGRERASNQPQHF.

The V and J genes are TRBV5-1 and TRBJ1-5; D possibly corresponds to TRBD1 (6 bases). Trimming stripped 2 bases from V and 4 bases from J, with 10 bases between. CDR1 SGHRS and CDR2 YFSETQ come from the germline V gene. The CDR3 covers 14 residues. CDR3 sequence: CASSFDRTNQPQHF. The CDR3 DNA sequence: TGCGCCAGCAGCTTCGACAGGACGAATCAGCCCCAGCATTTT.

The chain employs TRBV10-1 and TRBJ2-7; tentative D call: TRBD2 (5 bases). The CDR3 has 14 residues. Looked up from germline, CDR1 is WNHNN and CDR2 is SYGVQD (reference sequence). Deletions cut 0 bases from V and 7 bases from J, with 13 bases between. The CDR3 region is CASSESGAASEQYF. In nucleotides, the CDR3 is TGCGCCAGCAGTGAGTCGGGAGCGGCATCAGAGCAGTACTTC.

The chain links TRBV30 to TRBJ1-6; TRBD1 is a possible D gene (5 bases). Per germline, CDR1 GTSNPN and CDR2 SVGIG (reference sequence). Trimming took 2 bases from V and 9 from J, leaving 14 bases between them. This CDR3 has 14 residues. CDR3: CAWSRRQGGSPLHF. DNA for the CDR3: TGTGCCTGGAGTCGCCGGCAGGGAGGTTCACCCCTCCACTTT.

V is TRBV10-3 and J is TRBJ2-1; 13 positions match TRBD2. The V gene's germline CDR1 is ENHRY and CDR2 SYGVKD. J was trimmed by 0 bases and V by 3 bases; bases with no gene match: 8. The CDR3 contains 19 residues. Written as DNA, the CDR3 is TGTGCCATCAGTGAAACTAGCGGGAGGGCTCCAAGCTCCTACAATGAGCAGTTCTTC. Encoded protein: CAISETSGRAPSSYNEQFF.